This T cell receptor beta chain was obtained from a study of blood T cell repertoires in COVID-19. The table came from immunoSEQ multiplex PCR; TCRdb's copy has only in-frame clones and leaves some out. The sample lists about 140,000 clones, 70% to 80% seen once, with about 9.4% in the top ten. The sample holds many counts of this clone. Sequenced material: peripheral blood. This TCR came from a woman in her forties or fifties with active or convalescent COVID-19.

CDR3: CASSPPLNEQFF. CDR3 nucleotide sequence: TGTGCCAGCTCACCACCTCTCAATGAGCAGTTCTTC. The V gene is TRBV18, the J gene TRBJ2-1, with D unresolved. This CDR3 region has 12 residues. Germline-derived CDR1 and CDR2 are KGHSH and LQKENI. V was clipped by 0 bases and J by 6 bases, with 3 bases between them.